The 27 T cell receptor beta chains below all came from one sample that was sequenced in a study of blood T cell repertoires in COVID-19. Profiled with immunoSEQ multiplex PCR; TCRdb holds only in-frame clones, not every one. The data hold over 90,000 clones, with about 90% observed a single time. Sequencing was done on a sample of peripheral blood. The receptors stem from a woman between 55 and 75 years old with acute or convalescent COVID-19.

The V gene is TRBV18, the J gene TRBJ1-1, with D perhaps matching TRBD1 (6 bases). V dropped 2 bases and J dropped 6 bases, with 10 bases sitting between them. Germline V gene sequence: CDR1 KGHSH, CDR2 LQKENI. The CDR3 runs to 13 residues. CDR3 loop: CASSPKQGSEAFF. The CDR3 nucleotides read TGTGCCAGCTCACCAAAACAGGGTTCTGAAGCTTTCTTT.

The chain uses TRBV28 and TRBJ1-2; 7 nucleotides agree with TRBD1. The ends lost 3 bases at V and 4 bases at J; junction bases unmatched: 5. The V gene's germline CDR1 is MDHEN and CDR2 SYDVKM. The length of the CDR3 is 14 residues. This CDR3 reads CASSLRGPSYGYTF. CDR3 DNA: TGTGCCAGCAGTTTGAGGGGGCCCAGCTATGGCTACACCTTC.

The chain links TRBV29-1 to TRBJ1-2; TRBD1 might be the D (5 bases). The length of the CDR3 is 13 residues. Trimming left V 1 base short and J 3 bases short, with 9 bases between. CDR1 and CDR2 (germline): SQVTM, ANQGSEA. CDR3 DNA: TGCAGCGTTGAAGGCGGGGGAGACTATGGCTACACCTTC. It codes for CSVEGGGDYGYTF.

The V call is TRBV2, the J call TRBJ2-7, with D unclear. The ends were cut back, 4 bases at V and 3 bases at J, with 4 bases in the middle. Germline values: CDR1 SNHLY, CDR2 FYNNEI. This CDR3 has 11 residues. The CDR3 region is CASSASYEQYF. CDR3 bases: TGTGCCAGCAGTGCCAGCTACGAGCAGTACTTC.

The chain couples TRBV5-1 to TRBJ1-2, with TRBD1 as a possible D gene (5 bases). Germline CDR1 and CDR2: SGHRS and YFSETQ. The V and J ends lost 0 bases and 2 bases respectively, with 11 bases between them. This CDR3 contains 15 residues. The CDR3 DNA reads TGCGCCAGCAGCTTGGGAGACAGAACCAACTATGGCTACACCTTC. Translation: CASSLGDRTNYGYTF.

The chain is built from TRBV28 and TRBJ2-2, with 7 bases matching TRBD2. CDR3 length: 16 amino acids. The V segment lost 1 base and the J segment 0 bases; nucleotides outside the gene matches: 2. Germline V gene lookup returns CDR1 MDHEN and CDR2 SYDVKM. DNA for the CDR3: TGTGCCAGCAGTTTATTAGCGGGTGCGAACACCGGGGAGCTGTTTTTT. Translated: CASSLLAGANTGELFF. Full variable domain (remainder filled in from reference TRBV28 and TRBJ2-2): DVKVTQSSRYLVKRTGEKVFLECVQDMDHENMFWYRQDPGLGLRLIYFSYDVKMKEKGDIPEGYSVSREKKERFSLILESASTNQTSMYLCASSLLAGANTGELFFGEGSRLTVL.

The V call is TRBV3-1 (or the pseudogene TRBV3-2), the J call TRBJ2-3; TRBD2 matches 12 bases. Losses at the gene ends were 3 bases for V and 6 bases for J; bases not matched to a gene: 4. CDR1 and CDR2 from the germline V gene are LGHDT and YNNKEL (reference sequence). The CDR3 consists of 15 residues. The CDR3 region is CASSQRLAGVDTQYF. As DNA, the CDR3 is TGTGCCAGCAGCCAGAGACTAGCGGGAGTGGATACGCAGTATTTT.

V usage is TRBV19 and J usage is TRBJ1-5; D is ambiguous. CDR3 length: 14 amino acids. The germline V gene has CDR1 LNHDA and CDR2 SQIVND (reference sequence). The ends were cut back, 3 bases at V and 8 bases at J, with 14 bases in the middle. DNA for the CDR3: TGTGCCAGTAGTATTAGTCCCAAGCGGGAGCCCCAGCATTTT. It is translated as CASSISPKREPQHF.

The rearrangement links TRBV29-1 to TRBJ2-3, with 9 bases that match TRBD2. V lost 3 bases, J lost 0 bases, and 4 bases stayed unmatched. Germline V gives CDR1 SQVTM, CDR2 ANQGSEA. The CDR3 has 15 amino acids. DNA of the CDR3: TGCAGCGTTGAGGGCCTAGCGGGGAGCACAGATACGCAGTATTTT. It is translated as CSVEGLAGSTDTQYF.

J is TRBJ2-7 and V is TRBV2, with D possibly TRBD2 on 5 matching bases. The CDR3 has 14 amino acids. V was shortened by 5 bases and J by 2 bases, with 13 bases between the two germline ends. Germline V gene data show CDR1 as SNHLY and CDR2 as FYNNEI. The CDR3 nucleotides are TGTGCCAGCAGTCACACCGGGGAAACCTACGAGCAGTACTTC. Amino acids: CASSHTGETYEQYF.

This CDR3 is CAISERDRGNTEAFF. As DNA, the CDR3 is TGTGCCATCAGTGAGAGGGACAGGGGCAACACTGAAGCTTTCTTT. The chain is built from TRBV10-3 and TRBJ1-1; 10 positions agree with TRBD1. Germline values: CDR1 ENHRY, CDR2 SYGVKD. CDR3 size: 15 residues. V lost 2 bases to trimming and J lost 2 bases; unmatched junction nucleotides: 2.

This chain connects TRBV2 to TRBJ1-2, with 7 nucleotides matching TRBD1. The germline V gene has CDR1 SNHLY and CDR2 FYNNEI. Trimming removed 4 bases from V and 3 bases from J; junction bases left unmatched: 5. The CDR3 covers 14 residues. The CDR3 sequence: CASSGTGDYYGYTF. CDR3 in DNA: TGTGCCAGCAGTGGAACAGGGGATTACTATGGCTACACCTTC.

The CDR3 here is CASIGTSGNSTQYF. The DNA for the CDR3 is TGTGCCAGCATCGGGACTAGCGGGAATTCTACGCAGTATTTT. The genes are TRBV21-1 and TRBJ2-3; the table gives TRBD2 as D, unverified against the DNA. TRBV21-1 is described as a pseudogene. This CDR3 comprises 14 residues.

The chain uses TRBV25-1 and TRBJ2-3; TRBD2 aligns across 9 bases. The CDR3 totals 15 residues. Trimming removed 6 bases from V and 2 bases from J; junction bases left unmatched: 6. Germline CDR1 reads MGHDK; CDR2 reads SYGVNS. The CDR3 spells CASRGLAGVTDTQYF. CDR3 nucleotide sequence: TGTGCCAGCAGGGGATTAGCGGGAGTCACAGATACGCAGTATTTT.

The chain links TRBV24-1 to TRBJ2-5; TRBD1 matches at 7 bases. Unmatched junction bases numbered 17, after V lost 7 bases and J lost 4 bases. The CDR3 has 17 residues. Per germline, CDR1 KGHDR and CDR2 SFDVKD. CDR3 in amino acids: CATSAPGGQWRAETQYF. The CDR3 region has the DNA TGTGCCACCAGCGCACCTGGGGGACAGTGGCGCGCAGAGACCCAGTACTTC.

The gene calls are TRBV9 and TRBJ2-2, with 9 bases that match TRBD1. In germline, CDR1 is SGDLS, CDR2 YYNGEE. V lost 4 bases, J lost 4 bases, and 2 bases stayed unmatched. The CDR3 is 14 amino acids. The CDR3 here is CASSRTGVTGELFF. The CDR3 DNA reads TGTGCCAGCAGCCGGACAGGGGTCACCGGGGAGCTGTTTTTT.

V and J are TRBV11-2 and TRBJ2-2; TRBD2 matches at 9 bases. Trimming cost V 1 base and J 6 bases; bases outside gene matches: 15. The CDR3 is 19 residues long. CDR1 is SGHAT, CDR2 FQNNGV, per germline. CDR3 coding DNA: TGTGCCAGCAGCTTAGTCCTTCCAGCGGGAGGTGTCAAATCCGGGGAGCTGTTTTTT. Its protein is CASSLVLPAGGVKSGELFF.

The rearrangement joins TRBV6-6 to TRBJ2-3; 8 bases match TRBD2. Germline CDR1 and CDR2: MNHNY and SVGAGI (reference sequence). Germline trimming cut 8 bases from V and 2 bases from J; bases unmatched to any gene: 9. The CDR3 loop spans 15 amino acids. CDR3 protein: CASLTSGLLTDTQYF. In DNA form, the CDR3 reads TGTGCCAGCCTTACTAGCGGACTACTCACAGATACGCAGTATTTT.

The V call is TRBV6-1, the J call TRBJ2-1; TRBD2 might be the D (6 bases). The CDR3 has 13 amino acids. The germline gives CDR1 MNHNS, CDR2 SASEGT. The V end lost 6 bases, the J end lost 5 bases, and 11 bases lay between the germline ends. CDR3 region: CASRYPGDNEQFF. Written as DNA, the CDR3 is TGTGCCAGCAGATACCCGGGAGACAATGAGCAGTTCTTC.

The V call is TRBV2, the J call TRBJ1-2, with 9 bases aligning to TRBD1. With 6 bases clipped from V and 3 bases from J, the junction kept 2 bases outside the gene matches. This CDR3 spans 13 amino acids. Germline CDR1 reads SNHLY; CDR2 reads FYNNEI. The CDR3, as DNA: TGTGCCAGCAGGGGACAGGGAGACTATGGCTACACCTTC. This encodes CASRGQGDYGYTF.

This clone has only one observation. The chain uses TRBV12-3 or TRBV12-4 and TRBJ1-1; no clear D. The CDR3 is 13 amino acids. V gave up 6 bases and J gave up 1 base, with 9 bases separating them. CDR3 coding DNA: TGTGCCAGCAGGAGACATTCGAACACTGAAGCTTTCTTT. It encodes CASRRHSNTEAFF.

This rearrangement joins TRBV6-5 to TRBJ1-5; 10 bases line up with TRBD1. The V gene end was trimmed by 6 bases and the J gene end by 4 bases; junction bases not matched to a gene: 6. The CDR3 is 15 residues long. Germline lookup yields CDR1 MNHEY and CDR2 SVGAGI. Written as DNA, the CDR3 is TGTGCCAGCAGCCAGACAGGGGGCCGGAATCAGCCCCAGCATTTT. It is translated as CASSQTGGRNQPQHF.

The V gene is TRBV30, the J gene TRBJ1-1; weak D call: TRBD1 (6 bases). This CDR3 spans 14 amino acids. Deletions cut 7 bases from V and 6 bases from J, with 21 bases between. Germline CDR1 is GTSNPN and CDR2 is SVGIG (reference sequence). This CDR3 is CALSPGQDHPEAFF. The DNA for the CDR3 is TGTGCCTTATCCCCGGGACAAGACCACCCTGAAGCTTTCTTT. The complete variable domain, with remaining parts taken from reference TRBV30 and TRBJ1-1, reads SQTIHQWPATLVQPVGSPLSLECTVEGTSNPNLYWYRQAAGRGLQLLFYSVGIGQISSEVPQNLSASRPQDRQFILSSKKLLLSDSGFYLCALSPGQDHPEAFFGQGTRLTVV.

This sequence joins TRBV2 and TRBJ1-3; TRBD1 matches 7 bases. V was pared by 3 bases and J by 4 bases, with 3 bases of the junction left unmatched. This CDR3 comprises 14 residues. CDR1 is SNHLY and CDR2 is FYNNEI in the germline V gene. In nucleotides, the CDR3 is TGTGCCAGCAGTGACAGGGGGGTCGGAAACACCATATATTTT. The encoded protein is CASSDRGVGNTIYF.

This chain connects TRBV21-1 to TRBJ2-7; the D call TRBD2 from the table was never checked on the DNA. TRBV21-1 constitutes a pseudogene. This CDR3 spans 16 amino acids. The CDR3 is CASSDQTSGISYEQYV. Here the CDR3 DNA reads TGTGCCAGCAGCGATCAGACTAGCGGGATCTCCTACGAGCAGTACGTC.

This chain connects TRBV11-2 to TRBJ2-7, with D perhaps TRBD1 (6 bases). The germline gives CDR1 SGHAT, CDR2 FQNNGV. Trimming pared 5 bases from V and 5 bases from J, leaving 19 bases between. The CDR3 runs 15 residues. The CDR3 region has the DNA TGTGCCAGCAGCCTAGGCCTACGACAGGAGGACGAGCAGTACTTC. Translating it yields CASSLGLRQEDEQYF.

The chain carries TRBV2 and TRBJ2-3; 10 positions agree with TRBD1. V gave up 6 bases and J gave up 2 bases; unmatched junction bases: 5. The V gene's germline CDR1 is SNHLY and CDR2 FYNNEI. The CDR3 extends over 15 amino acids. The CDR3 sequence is CASRTGTGVTDTQYF. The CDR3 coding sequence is TGTGCCAGCAGAACCGGGACAGGGGTCACAGATACGCAGTATTTT.